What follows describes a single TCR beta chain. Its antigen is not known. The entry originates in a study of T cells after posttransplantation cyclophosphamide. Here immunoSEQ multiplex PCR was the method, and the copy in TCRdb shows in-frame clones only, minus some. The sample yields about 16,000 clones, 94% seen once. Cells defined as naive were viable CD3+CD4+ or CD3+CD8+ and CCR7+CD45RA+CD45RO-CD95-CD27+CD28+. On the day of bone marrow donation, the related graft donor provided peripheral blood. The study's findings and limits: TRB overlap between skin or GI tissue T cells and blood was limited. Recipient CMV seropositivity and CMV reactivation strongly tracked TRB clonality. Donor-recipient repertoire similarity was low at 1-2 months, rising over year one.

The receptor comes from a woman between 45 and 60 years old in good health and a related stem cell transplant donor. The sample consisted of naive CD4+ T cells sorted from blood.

In nucleotides, the CDR3 is TGTGCCAGCTCCCCCTCAGGGCTAGAGCGACCCACACGGAGAGCTTTCTTT. It yields the protein CASSPSGLERPTRRAFF. J is TRBJ1-1 and V is TRBV18, with TRBD1 as a possible D gene (5 bases). This CDR3 is built from 17 residues. CDR1 is KGHSH and CDR2 is LQKENI in the germline V gene. Trimming took off 6 bases at V and 10 bases at J, with 30 bases between the two ends.